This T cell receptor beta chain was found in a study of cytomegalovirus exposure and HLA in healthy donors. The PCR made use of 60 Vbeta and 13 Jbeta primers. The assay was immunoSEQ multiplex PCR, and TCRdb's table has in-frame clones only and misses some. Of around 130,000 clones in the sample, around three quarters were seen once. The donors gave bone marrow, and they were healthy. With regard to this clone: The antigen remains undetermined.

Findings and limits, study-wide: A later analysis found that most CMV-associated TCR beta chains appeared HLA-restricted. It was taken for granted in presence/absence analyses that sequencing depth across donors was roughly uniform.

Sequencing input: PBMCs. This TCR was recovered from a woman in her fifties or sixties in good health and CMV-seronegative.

CDR3 amino acids: CSVVTSGSTDTQYF. CDR3 DNA sequence: TGCAGCGTTGTTACAAGCGGGAGCACAGATACGCAGTATTTT. This rearrangement joins TRBV29-1 to TRBJ2-3; TRBD2 is a possible D gene (6 bases). Trimming cost V 4 bases and J 0 bases, with 11 bases left between them. The CDR3 has 14 residues. The germline gives CDR1 SQVTM, CDR2 ANQGSEA.